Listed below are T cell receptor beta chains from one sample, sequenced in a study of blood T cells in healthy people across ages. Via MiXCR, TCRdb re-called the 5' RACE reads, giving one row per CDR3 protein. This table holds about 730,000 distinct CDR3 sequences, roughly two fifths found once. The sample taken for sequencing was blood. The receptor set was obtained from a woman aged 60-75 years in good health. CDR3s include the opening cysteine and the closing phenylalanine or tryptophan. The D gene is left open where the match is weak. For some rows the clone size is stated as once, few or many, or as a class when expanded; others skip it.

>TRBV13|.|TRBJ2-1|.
TGTGCCAGCAGCCCACGTGGGGCGTACAATGAGCAGTTCTTC
CASSPRGAYNEQFF
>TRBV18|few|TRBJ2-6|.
TGTGCCAGCTCAGAACAGGGCCGATACTCTGGGGCCAACGTCCTGACTTTC
CASSEQGRYSGANVLTF
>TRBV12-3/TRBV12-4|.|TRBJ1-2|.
TGTGCCAGCAGCCCCTTAACGAGGGGTTCTGATGGCTACACCTTC
CASSPLTRGSDGYTF
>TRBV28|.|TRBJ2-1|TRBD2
TGTGCCACCTTAGCGGGAGGACTCACCCAGGAGTTCTTC
CATLAGGLTQEFF
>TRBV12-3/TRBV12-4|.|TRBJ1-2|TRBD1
TGTGCCAGCAGTTTAGCGATCGGGACAGATCATGGCTACACCTTC
CASSLAIGTDHGYTF
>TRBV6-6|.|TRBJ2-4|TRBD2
TGTGCCAGCAGTACAACTAGCGGGAGTTCCTATGAGCAGTACTTC
CASSTTSGSSYEQYF
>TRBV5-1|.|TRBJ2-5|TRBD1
TGCGCCAGCAGCTTAACAGGGGGCTTAACCCAAGAGACCCAGTACTTC
CASSLTGGLTQETQYF
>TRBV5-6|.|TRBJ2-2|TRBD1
TGTGCCAGCAGCTTCCGGGACAGGGTGACCGGGGAGCTGTTTTTT
CASSFRDRVTGELFF
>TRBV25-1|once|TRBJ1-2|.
TGTGCCAGCAGTGAGGGACTGATATATGGCTACACCTTC
CASSEGLIYGYTF
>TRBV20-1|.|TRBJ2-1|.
TGCAGTGCCAAACACATGGAGGGCGGGCTGTACAATGAGCAGTTCTTC
CSAKHMEGGLYNEQFF
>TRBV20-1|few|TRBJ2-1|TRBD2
TGCAGTGCTGAAGGGACTAGCGGGAAGAATAATGAGCAGTTCTTC
CSAEGTSGKNNEQFF
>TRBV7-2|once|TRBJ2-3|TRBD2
TGTGCCAGCAGCTTAGATTTCAGCCTAGCGGGGGCCGAAGATACGCAGTATTTT
CASSLDFSLAGAEDTQYF
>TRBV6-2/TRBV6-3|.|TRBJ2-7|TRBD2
TGTGCCAGCAGTTACGCACTAGCGGGGTCCTACGAGCAGTACTTC
CASSYALAGSYEQYF
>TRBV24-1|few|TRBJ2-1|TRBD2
TGTGCCACCAGTCTGAGCGGGGGGAGGAATGAGCAGTTCTTC
CATSLSGGRNEQFF
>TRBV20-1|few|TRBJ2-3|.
TGCAGTGCTTACCCCCCCGGCGGGTCACGGGATACGCAGTATTTT
CSAYPPGGSRDTQYF
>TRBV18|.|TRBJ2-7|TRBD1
TGTGCCAGCTCACCACCTGGGACAGGGACTCTATACGAGCAGTACTTC
CASSPPGTGTLYEQYF
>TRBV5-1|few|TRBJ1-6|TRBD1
TGCGCCAGCGGCAAGACAGGGGACCTGACTCTTTCACCCCTCCACTTT
CASGKTGDLTLSPLHF
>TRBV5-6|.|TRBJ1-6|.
TGTGCCAGCAGCCCGGCCGGGGCAACCTATAATTCACCCCTCCACTTT
CASSPAGATYNSPLHF
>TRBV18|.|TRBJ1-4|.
TGTGCCAGCTCACCGTCCTCGGTTCGAGGAGCAACTAAGGAAAAACTGTTTTTT
CASSPSSVRGATKEKLFF
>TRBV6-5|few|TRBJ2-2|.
TGTGCCAGCAGTGACGGGCTAGGCGGGGAGCTGTTTTTT
CASSDGLGGELFF
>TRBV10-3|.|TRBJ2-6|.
TGTGCCATCAGTCCGTCGGCAGGCTCTGGGGCCAACGTCCTGACTTTC
CAISPSAGSGANVLTF
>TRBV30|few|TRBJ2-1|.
TGTGCCTGGAGTGCTGGACCATACAATGAGCAGTTCTTC
CAWSAGPYNEQFF
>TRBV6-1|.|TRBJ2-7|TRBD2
TGTGCCAGCAGTGAAGCGCAGGCGGGAGAGAAGGGTTACGAGCAGTACTTC
CASSEAQAGEKGYEQYF
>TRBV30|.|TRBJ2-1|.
TGTGCATTTAGGGTTGGCGAGCAGTTCTTC
CAFRVGEQFF
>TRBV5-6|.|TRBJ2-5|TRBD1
TGTGCCAGCAGCTCCAGGGGGCGGGAGACCCAGTACTTC
CASSSRGRETQYF
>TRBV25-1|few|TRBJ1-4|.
TGTGCCAGCAGTGAGCCGACAGGCCTAGCAACTAATGAAAAACTGTTTTTT
CASSEPTGLATNEKLFF
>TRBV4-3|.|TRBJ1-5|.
TGCGCCAGCAGCCAAGAAGAGGGAAGGGGTCAGCCCCAGCATTTT
CASSQEEGRGQPQHF
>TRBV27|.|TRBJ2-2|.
TGTGCCAGCAGTTTCAGGGGGGATATCGGGGAGCTGTTTTTT
CASSFRGDIGELFF
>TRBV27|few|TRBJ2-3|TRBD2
TGTGCCAGCAGGCCCCGACTAGCGATAAGCACAGATACGCAGTATTTT
CASRPRLAISTDTQYF
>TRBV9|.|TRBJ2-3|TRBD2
TGTGCCAGCGGAGAGGTTAGCGGGGGGGCCACAGATACGCAGTATTTT
CASGEVSGGATDTQYF
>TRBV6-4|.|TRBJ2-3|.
TGTGCCACCAGTCTGGGCGATGACACAGATACGCAGTATTTT
CATSLGDDTDTQYF
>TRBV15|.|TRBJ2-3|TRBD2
TGTGCCACCAGCAGAGCAGCGGGGATCACAGATACGCAGTATTTT
CATSRAAGITDTQYF
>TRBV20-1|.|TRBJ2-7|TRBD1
TGCAGTGCTGGCAGGGGAGGGACAGGGGCGCAATACGAGCAGTACTTC
CSAGRGGTGAQYEQYF
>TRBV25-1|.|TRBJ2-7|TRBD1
TGTGCCAGCAGGAAGGATACAGGGGGCCGCGAGCAGTACTTC
CASRKDTGGREQYF
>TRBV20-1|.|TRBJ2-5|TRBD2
TGCAGTACTAATAAAGCGGGAGGTTACCAAGAGACCCAGTACTTC
CSTNKAGGYQETQYF
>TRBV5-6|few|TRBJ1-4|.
TGTGCCAGCAGCTTTGAGCAGGGAAATGAAAAACTGTTTTTT
CASSFEQGNEKLFF
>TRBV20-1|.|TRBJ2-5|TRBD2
TGCAGTGCTAGAGATGGTGGCGGGAGGGCCCGCAATGAGCAGTACTTC
CSARDGGGRARNEQYF
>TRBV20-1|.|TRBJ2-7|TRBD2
TGCAGTTCGATCTCGGGGGGGCGCTACGAGCAGTACTTC
CSSISGGRYEQYF
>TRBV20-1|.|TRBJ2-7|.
TGCAGTGCTAGAGCCCTCACGACAGCGAGGGGCTCCGACGAGCAGTACTTC
CSARALTTARGSDEQYF
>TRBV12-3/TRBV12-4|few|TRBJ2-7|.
TGTGCCAGCAGTCCACTCGATGGCAGGGGACTCTACGAGCAGTACTTC
CASSPLDGRGLYEQYF
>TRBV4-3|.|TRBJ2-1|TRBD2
TGCGCCAGCAGCCAAGATAGGGGGACTAGCGGGATGGAGACCCAGTTCTTC
CASSQDRGTSGMETQFF
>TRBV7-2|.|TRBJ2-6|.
TGTGCCAGCAGCCCATGGGACAAAATTAGCTCTGGGGCCAACGTCCTGACTTTC
CASSPWDKISSGANVLTF
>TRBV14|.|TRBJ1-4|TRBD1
TGTCCCAGCAGCCACCGCCGGGGACAGGGGGCGAGGGAACTGTTTTTT
CPSSHRRGQGARELFF
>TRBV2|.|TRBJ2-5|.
TGTGCCAGCAGTGAAGGTTCAATTCAAGAGACCCAGTACTTC
CASSEGSIQETQYF
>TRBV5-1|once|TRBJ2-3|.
TGCGCCAGCAGCCTATGGCCTATTCGGGACTCTAGCACAGATACGCAGTATTTT
CASSLWPIRDSSTDTQYF
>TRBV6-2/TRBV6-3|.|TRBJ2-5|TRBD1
TGTGCCAGCAGCCCGACAGGGAATTCCCTTGGCTCGCAGTACTTC
CASSPTGNSLGSQYF